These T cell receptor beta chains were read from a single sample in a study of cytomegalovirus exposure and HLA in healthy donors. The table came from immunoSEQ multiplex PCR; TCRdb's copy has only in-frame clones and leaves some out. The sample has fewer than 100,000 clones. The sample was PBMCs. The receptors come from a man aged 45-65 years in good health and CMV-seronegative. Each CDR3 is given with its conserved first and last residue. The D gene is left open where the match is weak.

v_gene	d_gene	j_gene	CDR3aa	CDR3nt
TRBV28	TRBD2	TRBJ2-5	CASSGRLAGQETQYF	TGTGCCAGCAGTGGACGACTAGCGGGCCAAGAGACCCAGTACTTC
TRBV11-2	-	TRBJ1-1	CASSLAYLSTEAFF	TGTGCCAGCAGCTTAGCTTATCTTTCCACTGAAGCTTTCTTT
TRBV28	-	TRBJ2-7	CASSLGGGGGHEQYF	TGTGCCAGCAGTTTAGGTGGGGGGGGCGGGCACGAGCAGTACTTC
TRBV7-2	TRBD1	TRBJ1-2	CASSLAAGGGGYTF	TGTGCCAGCAGCCTCGCTGCAGGGGGCGGCGGCTACACCTTC
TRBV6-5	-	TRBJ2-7	CASRGVEQYF	TGTGCCAGCCGCGGAGTAGAGCAGTACTTC
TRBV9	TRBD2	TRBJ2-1	CASSVVALAGGSSYNEQFF	TGTGCCAGCAGCGTAGTAGCCCTAGCGGGGGGTAGCTCCTACAATGAGCAGTTCTTC
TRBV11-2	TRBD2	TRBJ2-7	CASSSIAGGPSNEQYF	TGTGCCAGCAGCTCAATAGCGGGGGGGCCGTCGAACGAGCAGTACTTC
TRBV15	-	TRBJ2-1	CATSRDPGGYNEQFF	TGTGCCACCAGCAGGGACCCCGGGGGCTACAATGAGCAGTTCTTC
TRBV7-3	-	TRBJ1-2	CASSLSPQDGYTF	TGTGCCAGCAGCTTATCCCCGCAGGATGGCTACACCTTC
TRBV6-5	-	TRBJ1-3	CASSYSRQAANTIYF	TGTGCCAGCAGTTACTCGAGACAGGCAGCAAACACCATATATTTT
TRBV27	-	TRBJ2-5	CASSYRTQEQQYF	TGTGCCAGCAGTTATAGAACCCAGGAACAACAGTACTTC
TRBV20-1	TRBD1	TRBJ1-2	CSAQGENGYTF	TGCAGTGCACAGGGGGAAAATGGCTACACCTTC
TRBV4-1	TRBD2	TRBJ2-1	CASSKPAAGGSDNEQFF	TGCGCCAGCAGCAAACCTGCAGCGGGAGGCTCCGACAATGAGCAGTTCTTC
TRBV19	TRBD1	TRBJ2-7	CASSSYRGTYEQYF	TGTGCCAGTAGTTCCTACAGGGGAACCTACGAGCAGTACTTC
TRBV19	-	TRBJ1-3	CASSTPPSSGNTIYF	TGTGCCAGTAGTACTCCACCGAGCTCTGGAAACACCATATATTTT
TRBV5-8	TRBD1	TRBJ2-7	CASSSGTGGFYEQYF	TGTGCCAGCAGCTCCGGGACAGGGGGCTTCTACGAGCAGTACTTC
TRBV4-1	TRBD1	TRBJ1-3	CASSQRRTGAIGNTIYF	TGCGCCAGCAGCCAACGCAGGACAGGGGCTATTGGAAACACCATATATTTT
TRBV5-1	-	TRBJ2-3	CASSSGTDTQYF	TGCGCCAGCAGCAGCGGCACAGATACGCAGTATTTT
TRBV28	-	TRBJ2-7	CASSLSRTTYEQYF	TGTGCCAGCAGTTTATCGCGGACAACCTACGAGCAGTACTTC
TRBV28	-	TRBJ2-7	CASSSKREQYF	TGTGCCAGCAGTTCAAAGCGCGAGCAGTACTTC
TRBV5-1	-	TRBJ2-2	CASSLALATGELFF	TGCGCCAGCAGCTTGGCACTAGCTACCGGGGAGCTGTTTTTT
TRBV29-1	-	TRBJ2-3	CSVGELGFTDTQYF	TGCAGCGTTGGGGAACTAGGGTTCACAGATACGCAGTATTTT
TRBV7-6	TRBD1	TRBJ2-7	CASSAMGQGAEEQYF	TGTGCCAGCAGCGCGATGGGACAGGGGGCGGAGGAGCAGTACTTC
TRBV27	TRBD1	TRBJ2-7	CASRETDRGVRAQYF	TGTGCCAGCAGGGAAACGGACAGGGGAGTACGCGCGCAGTACTTC
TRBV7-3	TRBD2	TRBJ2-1	CASSLSAAGYNEQFF	TGTGCCAGCAGCTTATCGGCAGCGGGGTACAATGAGCAGTTCTTC
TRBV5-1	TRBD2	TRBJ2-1	CASSLTSGGLREQFF	TGCGCCAGCAGCTTGACTAGCGGGGGGTTGAGGGAGCAGTTCTTC
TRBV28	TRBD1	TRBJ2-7	CASSSLDRGLTYEQYF	TGTGCCAGCAGTTCCTTGGACAGGGGCTTAACCTACGAGCAGTACTTC
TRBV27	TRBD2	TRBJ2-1	CASSTTGGEQFF	TGTGCCAGCAGTACAACGGGGGGGGAGCAGTTCTTC
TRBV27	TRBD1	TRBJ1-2	CASSFGRGSYYGYTF	TGTGCCAGCAGTTTTGGCAGGGGGTCGTACTATGGCTACACCTTC
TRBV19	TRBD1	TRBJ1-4	CASSIDRTGADEKLFF	TGTGCCAGTAGTATCGACCGGACAGGGGCCGATGAAAAACTGTTTTTT
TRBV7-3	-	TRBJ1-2	CASSSQGSQGYTF	TGTGCCAGCAGCTCGCAGGGATCTCAAGGCTACACCTTC
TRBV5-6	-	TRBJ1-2	CASSFFGGGTNYGYTF	TGTGCCAGCAGCTTTTTCGGGGGAGGGACTAACTATGGCTACACCTTC
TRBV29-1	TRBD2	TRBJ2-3	CSARGTSGGDTQYF	TGCAGCGCCCGTGGGACTAGCGGGGGAGATACGCAGTATTTT
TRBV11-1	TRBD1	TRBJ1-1	CASSVQGDTEAFF	TGTGCCAGCAGCGTACAGGGGGACACTGAAGCTTTCTTT
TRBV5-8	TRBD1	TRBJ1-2	CASSYGQGGYGYTF	TGTGCCAGCAGCTATGGACAGGGCGGCTATGGCTACACCTTC
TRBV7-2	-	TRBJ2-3	CASSLAGPDTQYF	TGTGCCAGCAGCTTAGCGGGGCCAGATACGCAGTATTTT
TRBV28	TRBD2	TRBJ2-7	CASSLWRSAGGKYEQYF	TGTGCCAGCAGTTTATGGAGGTCAGCGGGGGGTAAATACGAGCAGTACTTC
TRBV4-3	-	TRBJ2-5	CASSQDRQQETQYF	TGCGCCAGCAGCCAAGATAGACAGCAAGAGACCCAGTACTTC
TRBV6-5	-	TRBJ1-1	CASSPPRPGGAFF	TGTGCCAGCAGCCCCCCTCGACCAGGAGGTGCTTTCTTT
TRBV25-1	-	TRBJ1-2	CASKGGDYGYTF	TGTGCCAGCAAGGGCGGGGATTATGGCTACACCTTC
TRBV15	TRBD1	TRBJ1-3	CATSTRDRGFGNTIYF	TGTGCCACCAGCACCCGGGACAGGGGGTTCGGAAACACCATATATTTT
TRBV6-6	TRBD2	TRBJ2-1	CASSNSGGDSYNEQFF	TGTGCCAGCAGTAACAGCGGGGGGGACTCCTACAATGAGCAGTTCTTC
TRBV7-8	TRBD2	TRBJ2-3	CASSLYGGAWDSGDTQYF	TGTGCCAGCAGCTTATACGGGGGGGCCTGGGATTCAGGGGATACGCAGTATTTT
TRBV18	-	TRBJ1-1	CASSPRRSNTEAFF	TGTGCCAGCTCACCGCGTCGGTCAAACACTGAAGCTTTCTTT
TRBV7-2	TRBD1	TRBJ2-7	CASTLWTGTYEQYF	TGTGCCAGCACCCTGTGGACAGGGACCTACGAGCAGTACTTC
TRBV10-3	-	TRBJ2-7	CAISELQRASYEQYF	TGTGCCATCAGTGAGTTACAGAGGGCGTCCTACGAGCAGTACTTC
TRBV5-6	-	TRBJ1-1	CASSSRGGSIMAFF	TGTGCCAGCAGCTCGCGGGGGGGGAGTATAATGGCTTTCTTT
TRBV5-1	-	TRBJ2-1	CASSLADGGYNEQFF	TGCGCCAGCAGCTTGGCGGACGGGGGATACAATGAGCAGTTCTTC
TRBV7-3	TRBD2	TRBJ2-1	CASSSGGTYNEQFF	TGTGCCAGCAGCAGCGGGGGAACCTACAATGAGCAGTTCTTC